The 22 T cell receptor beta chains reported below all come from one sample, sequenced in a study of T cell responses to AZD1222 COVID-19 vaccine. Sequenced by immunoSEQ multiplex PCR; TCRdb stores in-frame clones only, minus some. The repertoire has 90,000 to 120,000 clones, roughly nine tenths of them found once; the top ten carry around 4.5%. The specimen was peripheral blood, collected on day 0 of AZD1222 vaccination. These receptor sequences come from an adult in good health.

The chain has TRBV9 and TRBJ2-1; TRBD2 might be the D (7 bases). Germline-derived CDR1 and CDR2 are SGDLS and YYNGEE. The CDR3 runs 14 residues. V lost 6 bases and J lost 5, with 15 bases in between. The CDR3, as DNA: TGTGCCAGCAACCGAGGGGGGGCCCACAATGAGCAGTTCTTC. Its protein is CASNRGGAHNEQFF.

This clone was detected ten times or more. V usage is TRBV6-6 and J usage is TRBJ2-1; 7 bases fit TRBD1. The V and J ends lost 6 bases and 6 bases, in that order; junction bases with no gene match: 11. Germline V CDR1 and CDR2: MNHNY, SVGAGI (reference sequence). The CDR3 covers 15 residues. The CDR3 spells CASSRRGQLGNEQFF. In DNA form, the CDR3 reads TGTGCCAGCAGCCGAAGGGGACAGCTAGGCAATGAGCAGTTCTTC.

The V and J genes are TRBV10-3 and TRBJ2-7; D gene unclear. Germline values: CDR1 ENHRY, CDR2 SYGVKD. The CDR3 contains 11 residues. With 4 bases removed from V and 2 bases from J, the gap between germline ends came to 3 bases. CDR3 region: CAISGPYEQYF. The CDR3 DNA sequence: TGTGCCATCAGTGGTCCCTACGAGCAGTACTTC.

This clone was seen just once. The chain employs TRBV24-1 and TRBJ2-1; the D gene is possibly TRBD1 (6 bases). Germline CDR1 KGHDR, CDR2 SFDVKD. The CDR3 has 12 residues. The V gene lost 6 bases and the J gene lost 8 bases, with 10 bases spanning the gap. Written as DNA, the CDR3 is TGTGCCACCAGTCCGAGGGGGTATGAGCAGTTCTTC. The encoded protein is CATSPRGYEQFF.

This clone has only one observation. This rearrangement joins TRBV5-1 to TRBJ2-1; maybe TRBD1 (6 bases). This CDR3 has 14 amino acids. Deletions cut 7 bases from V and 6 bases from J, with 17 bases between. Germline V CDR1 and CDR2: SGHRS, YFSETQ. The CDR3: CASQGVRGINEQFF. DNA of the CDR3: TGCGCCAGCCAAGGGGTCAGGGGTATCAATGAGCAGTTCTTC. Full variable domain (missing parts from reference TRBV5-1 and TRBJ2-1): KAGVTQTPRYLIKTRGQQVTLSCSPISGHRSVSWYQQTPGQGLQFLFEYFSETQRNKGNFPGRFSGRQFSNSRSEMNVSTLELGDSALYLCASQGVRGINEQFFGPGTRLTVL.

In its sample, this clone was seen once. The chain uses TRBV6-5 and TRBJ2-7, with 10 positions matching TRBD2. The germline V gene has CDR1 MNHEY and CDR2 SVGAGI. Trimming removed 2 bases from V and 3 bases from J; junction bases left unmatched: 4. This CDR3 has 15 amino acids. CDR3 in DNA: TGTGCCAGCAGTTACGGAAGGACTAGCGGCTACGAGCAGTACTTC. Protein product: CASSYGRTSGYEQYF.

The genes are TRBV9 and TRBJ2-5; possible D gene TRBD1, 7 bases. The V and J ends lost 2 bases and 5 bases respectively, with 16 bases between them. CDR3 length equals 15 residues. From germline, CDR1 is SGDLS and CDR2 YYNGEE. In DNA form, the CDR3 reads TGTGCCAGCAGCGTGGGCAGGGGGGATAGGGAGACCCAGTACTTC. Residues: CASSVGRGDRETQYF. The full variable domain, in which reference TRBV9 and TRBJ2-5 provide the parts outside the CDR3, is DSGVTQTPKHLITATGQRVTLRCSPRSGDLSVYWYQQSLDQGLQFLIQYYNGEERAKGNILERFSAQQFPDLHSELNLSSLELGDSALYFCASSVGRGDRETQYFGPGTRLLVL.

The rearrangement links TRBV5-1 to TRBJ1-1; 9 bases align to TRBD1. CDR1 is SGHRS and CDR2 is YFSETQ in the germline V gene. V shed 9 bases and J 3 bases; nucleotides not matched to a gene: 12. This CDR3 spans 15 amino acids. CDR3 residues: CATSKIQGADTEAFF. DNA for the CDR3: TGCGCCACCAGTAAAATACAGGGGGCGGACACTGAAGCTTTCTTT.

The V gene is TRBV20-1, the J gene TRBJ1-2, with 9 bases fitting TRBD1. This CDR3 has 18 amino acids. CDR1 is DFQATT, CDR2 SNEGSKA, per germline (reference sequence). V shed 3 bases, J shed 4 bases, and the junction held 18 bases outside the gene matches. For the CDR3, the DNA is TGCAGTGCTAGTCACTTTGCAACCGGGACAGGGCTTTTCTATGGCTACACCTTC. Protein product: CSASHFATGTGLFYGYTF.

The J gene is TRBJ2-5, the V gene TRBV5-1, with 7 positions matching TRBD2. This CDR3 spans 13 amino acids. The J segment lost 6 bases and the V segment lost 4 bases, leaving 6 bases of the junction unmatched. Germline loops: CDR1 SGHRS, CDR2 YFSETQ. As DNA, the CDR3 is TGCGCCAGCAGCCTAGGGAGGGAAAAGACCCAGTACTTC. It is translated as CASSLGREKTQYF. Filled out from reference TRBV5-1 and TRBJ2-5, the complete variable domain reads KAGVTQTPRYLIKTRGQQVTLSCSPISGHRSVSWYQQTPGQGLQFLFEYFSETQRNKGNFPGRFSGRQFSNSRSEMNVSTLELGDSALYLCASSLGREKTQYFGPGTRLLVL.

A word on this clone: Compared with germline, one end of the junction differs, possibly owing to a read error. This chain links TRBV11-2 with TRBJ1-3, with D hard to call. This CDR3 region has 13 residues. CDR1 is SGHAT and CDR2 is FQNNGV in the germline V gene. In DNA, the CDR3 is TGTGCCAGCAGCTTTTCCGGCCTACTCGACCAAAATTTT. Protein: CASSFSGLLDQNF.

The V gene is TRBV5-1, the J gene TRBJ2-7; 8 nucleotides line up with TRBD1. This CDR3 is 14 amino acids long. J was trimmed by 4 bases and V by 9 bases; bases with no gene match: 12. Germline CDR1 reads SGHRS; CDR2 reads YFSETQ. CDR3 region: CAIWTGKDQYEQYF. CDR3 DNA sequence: TGCGCCATCTGGACAGGGAAAGACCAATACGAGCAGTACTTC.

This rearrangement joins TRBV6-5 to TRBJ1-2, with TRBD1 matching over 9 bases. The CDR3 covers 13 residues. Germline V gene sequence: CDR1 MNHEY, CDR2 SVGAGI. V lost 5 bases and J lost 8; bases outside the gene matches: 6. CDR3: CASSRDRAGGYTF. CDR3 nucleotide sequence: TGTGCCAGCAGTCGGGACAGGGCAGGCGGCTACACCTTC.

This clone showed up just once. The same CDR3 also results from other DNA sequences found in this sample. The V call is TRBV11-2, the J call TRBJ2-2; no reliable D call. Deletions cut 3 bases from V and 4 bases from J, with 9 bases between. There are 14 residues in the CDR3. Germline V gene sequence: CDR1 SGHAT, CDR2 FQNNGV. CDR3 sequence (DNA): TGTGCCAGCAGCTTTAGGGTTGGCACCGGGGAGCTGTTTTTT. It codes for CASSFRVGTGELFF. Together with reference TRBV11-2 and TRBJ2-2, the CDR3 gives the full variable domain: EAGVAQSPRYKIIEKRQSVAFWCNPISGHATLYWYQQILGQGPKLLIQFQNNGVVDDSQLPKDRFSAERLKGVDSTLKIQPAKLEDSAVYLCASSFRVGTGELFFGEGSRLTVL.

This clone was counted a few times. V and J are TRBV28 and TRBJ2-7; 13 bases are shared with TRBD2. Germline assignment: CDR1 MDHEN and CDR2 SYDVKM. The CDR3 runs to 17 residues. V gave up 8 bases and J gave up 2 bases; unmatched junction bases: 12. The CDR3 region has the DNA TGTGCCAGCGGGCGGACTAGCGGGAGAGGAAAGCCCTACGAGCAGTACTTC. Its protein is CASGRTSGRGKPYEQYF.

CDR3 sequence: CASSRSTGEKLFF. The CDR3 region has the DNA TGTGCCAGCTCACGCTCCACAGGGGAAAAACTGTTTTTT. The chain employs TRBV18 and TRBJ1-4; D is possibly TRBD1 (6 bases). The V gene lost 4 bases and the J gene lost 8 bases, with 11 bases spanning the gap. The CDR3 runs to 13 residues. Germline CDR1 KGHSH, CDR2 LQKENI.

CDR3 residues: CASSLGTGVSGNTIYF. In nucleotides, the CDR3 is TGCGCCAGCAGCTTGGGGACAGGGGTCTCTGGAAACACCATATATTTT. The J gene is TRBJ1-3, the V gene TRBV5-1; TRBD1 aligns across 9 bases. The V segment lost 0 bases and the J segment 0 bases; nucleotides outside the gene matches: 1. This CDR3 comprises 16 residues. CDR1 and CDR2 (germline): SGHRS, YFSETQ.

The rearrangement joins TRBV11-2 to TRBJ2-2; perhaps TRBD2 as D (5 bases). The germline CDR1 and CDR2 sequences are SGHAT and FQNNGV. Trimming shortened V by 5 bases and J by 3 bases, and 16 bases separated the two germline ends. This CDR3 has 16 residues. The CDR3 reads CASSHDYQSYTGELFF. The CDR3 DNA sequence: TGTGCCAGCAGCCACGACTACCAGTCGTACACCGGGGAGCTGTTTTTT.

The chain employs TRBV11-1 and TRBJ1-1, with D possibly being TRBD1 (6 bases). The length of the CDR3 is 16 residues. V lost 5 bases and J 2 bases, leaving 18 bases between the germline ends. The germline V gene has CDR1 SGHAT and CDR2 FQDESV (reference sequence). CDR3 in amino acids: CASSQELTGPNTEAFF. CDR3 nucleotides: TGTGCCAGCAGCCAAGAACTGACAGGACCTAACACTGAAGCTTTCTTT.

The chain has TRBV11-3 and TRBJ2-1, with D unclear. Germline CDR1 reads SGHNT; CDR2 reads YENEEA. The CDR3 is made up of 13 amino acids. With 3 bases removed from V and 1 base from J, the gap between germline ends came to 4 bases. The CDR3 is CASSFVSYNEQFF. The CDR3 DNA follows: TGTGCCAGCAGCTTCGTTTCCTACAATGAGCAGTTCTTC. Variable domain in full (rest from reference TRBV11-3 and TRBJ2-1): EAGVVQSPRYKIIEKKQPVAFWCNPISGHNTLYWYLQNLGQGPELLIRYENEEAVDDSQLPKDRFSAERLKGVDSTLKIQPAELGDSAVYLCASSFVSYNEQFFGPGTRLTVL.

The chain combines TRBV6-2 or TRBV6-3 with TRBJ1-5; D is uncertain. This CDR3 has 14 residues. Germline-derived CDR1 and CDR2 are MNHEY and SVGEGT. Trimming left V 5 bases short and J 4 bases short, with 12 bases between. CDR3 bases: TGTGCCAGCAGTAATATCGGGGTAAATCAGCCCCAGCATTTT. Translation: CASSNIGVNQPQHF.

This clone was found a few times. The chain links TRBV24-1 to TRBJ2-3; no reliable D call. V lost 7 bases and J lost 6, with 13 bases in between. This CDR3 has 13 residues. CDR1 and CDR2 from the germline V gene are KGHDR and SFDVKD. This CDR3 reads CATRSFTGDTQYF. The CDR3, as DNA: TGTGCCACCAGGAGCTTCACTGGGGATACGCAGTATTTT.